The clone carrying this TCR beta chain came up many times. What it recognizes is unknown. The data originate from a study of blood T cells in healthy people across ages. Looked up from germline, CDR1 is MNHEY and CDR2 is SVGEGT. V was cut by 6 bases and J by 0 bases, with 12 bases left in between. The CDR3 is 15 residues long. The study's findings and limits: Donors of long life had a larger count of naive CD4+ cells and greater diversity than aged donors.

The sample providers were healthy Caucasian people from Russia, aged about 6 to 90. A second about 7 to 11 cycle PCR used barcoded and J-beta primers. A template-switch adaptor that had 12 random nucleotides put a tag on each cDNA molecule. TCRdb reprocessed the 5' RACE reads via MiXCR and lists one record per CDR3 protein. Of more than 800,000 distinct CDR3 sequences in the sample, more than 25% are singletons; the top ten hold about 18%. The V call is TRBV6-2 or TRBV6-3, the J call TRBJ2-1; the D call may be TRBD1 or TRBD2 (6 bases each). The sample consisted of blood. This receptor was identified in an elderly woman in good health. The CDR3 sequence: CASRKGGPSYNEQFF. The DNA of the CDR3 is TGTGCCAGCAGAAAAGGGGGGCCCTCCTACAATGAGCAGTTCTTC.